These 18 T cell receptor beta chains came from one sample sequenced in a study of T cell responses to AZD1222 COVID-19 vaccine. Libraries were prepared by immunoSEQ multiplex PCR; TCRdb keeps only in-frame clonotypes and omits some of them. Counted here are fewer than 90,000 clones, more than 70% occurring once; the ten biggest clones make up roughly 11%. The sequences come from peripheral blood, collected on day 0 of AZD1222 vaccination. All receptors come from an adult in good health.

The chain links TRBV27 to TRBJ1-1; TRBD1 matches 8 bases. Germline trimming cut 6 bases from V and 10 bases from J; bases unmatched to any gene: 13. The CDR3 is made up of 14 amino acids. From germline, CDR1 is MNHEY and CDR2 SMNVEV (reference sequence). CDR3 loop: CASSLQGAQGVAFF. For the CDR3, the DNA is TGTGCCAGCAGCCTTCAGGGGGCCCAGGGCGTAGCTTTCTTT.

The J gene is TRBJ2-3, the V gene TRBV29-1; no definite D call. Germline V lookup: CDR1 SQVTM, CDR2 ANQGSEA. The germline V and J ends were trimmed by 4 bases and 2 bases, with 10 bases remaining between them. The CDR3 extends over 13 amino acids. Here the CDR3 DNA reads TGCAGCGTTGCTTTTGGGGTCACAGATACGCAGTATTTT. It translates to CSVAFGVTDTQYF.

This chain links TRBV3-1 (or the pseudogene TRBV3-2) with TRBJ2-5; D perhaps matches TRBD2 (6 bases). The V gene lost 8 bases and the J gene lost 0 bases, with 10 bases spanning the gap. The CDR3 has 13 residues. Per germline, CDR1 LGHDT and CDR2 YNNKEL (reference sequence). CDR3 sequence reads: CASVGGDQETQYF. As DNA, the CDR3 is TGTGCCAGCGTCGGGGGAGACCAAGAGACCCAGTACTTC.

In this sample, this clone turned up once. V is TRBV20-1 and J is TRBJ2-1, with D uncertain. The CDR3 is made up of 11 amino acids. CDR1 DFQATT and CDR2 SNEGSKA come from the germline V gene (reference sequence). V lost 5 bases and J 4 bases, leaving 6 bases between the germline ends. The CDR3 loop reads CSAPLYNEQFF. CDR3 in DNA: TGCAGTGCTCCATTATACAATGAGCAGTTCTTC.

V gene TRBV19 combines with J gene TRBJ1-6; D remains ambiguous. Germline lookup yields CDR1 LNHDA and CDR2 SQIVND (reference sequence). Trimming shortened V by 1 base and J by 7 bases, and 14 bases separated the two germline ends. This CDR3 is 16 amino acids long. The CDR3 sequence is CASSIGSRSTNSPLHF. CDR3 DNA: TGTGCCAGTAGTATAGGGTCGAGGTCCACGAATTCACCCCTCCACTTT. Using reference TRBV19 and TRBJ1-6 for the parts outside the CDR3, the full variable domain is DGGITQSPKYLFRKEGQNVTLSCEQNLNHDAMYWYRQDPGQGLRLIYYSQIVNDFQKGDIAEGYSVSREKKESFPLTVTSAQKNPTAFYLCASSIGSRSTNSPLHFGNGTRLTVT.

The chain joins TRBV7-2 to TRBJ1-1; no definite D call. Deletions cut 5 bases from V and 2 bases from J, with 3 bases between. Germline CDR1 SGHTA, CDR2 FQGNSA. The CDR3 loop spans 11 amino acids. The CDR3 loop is CASSENTEAFF. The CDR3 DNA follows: TGTGCCAGCAGCGAAAACACTGAAGCTTTCTTT. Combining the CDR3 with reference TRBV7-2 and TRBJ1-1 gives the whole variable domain GAGVSQSPSNKVTEKGKDVELRCDPISGHTALYWYRQSLGQGLEFLIYFQGNSAPDKSGLPSDRFSAERTGGSVSTLTIQRTQQEDSAVYLCASSENTEAFFGQGTRLTVV.

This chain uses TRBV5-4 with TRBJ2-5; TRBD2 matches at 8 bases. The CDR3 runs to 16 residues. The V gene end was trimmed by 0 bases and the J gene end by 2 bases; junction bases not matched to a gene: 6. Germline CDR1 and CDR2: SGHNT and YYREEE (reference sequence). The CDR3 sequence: CASSLASGGRQETQYF. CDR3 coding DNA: TGTGCCAGCAGCTTGGCCAGCGGGGGCCGACAAGAGACCCAGTACTTC.

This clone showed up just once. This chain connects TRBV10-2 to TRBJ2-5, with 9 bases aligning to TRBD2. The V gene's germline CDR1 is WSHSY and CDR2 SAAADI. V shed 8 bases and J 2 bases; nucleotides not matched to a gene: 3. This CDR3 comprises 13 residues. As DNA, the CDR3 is TGCGCCAGCCGGCTAGCGGGGCAAGAGACCCAGTACTTC. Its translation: CASRLAGQETQYF.

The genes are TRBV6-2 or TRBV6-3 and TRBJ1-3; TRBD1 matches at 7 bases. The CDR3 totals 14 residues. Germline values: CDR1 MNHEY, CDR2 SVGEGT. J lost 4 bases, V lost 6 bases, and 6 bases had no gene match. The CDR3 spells CASSAGTAGNTIYF. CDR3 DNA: TGTGCCAGCAGCGCCGGGACAGCAGGAAACACCATATATTTT.

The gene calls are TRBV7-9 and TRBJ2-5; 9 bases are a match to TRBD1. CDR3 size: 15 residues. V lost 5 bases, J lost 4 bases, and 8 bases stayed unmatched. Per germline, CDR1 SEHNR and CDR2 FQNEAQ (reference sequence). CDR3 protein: CASSLHGTGRETQYF. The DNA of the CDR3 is TGTGCCAGCAGCCTCCACGGGACAGGGAGAGAGACCCAGTACTTC.

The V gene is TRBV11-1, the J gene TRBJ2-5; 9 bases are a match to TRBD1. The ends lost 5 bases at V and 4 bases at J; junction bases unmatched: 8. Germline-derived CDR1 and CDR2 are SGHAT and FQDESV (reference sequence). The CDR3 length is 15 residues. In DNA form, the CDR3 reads TGTGCCAGCAGCCAAAAGGGACAGGGTTTAGAGACCCAGTACTTC. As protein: CASSQKGQGLETQYF.

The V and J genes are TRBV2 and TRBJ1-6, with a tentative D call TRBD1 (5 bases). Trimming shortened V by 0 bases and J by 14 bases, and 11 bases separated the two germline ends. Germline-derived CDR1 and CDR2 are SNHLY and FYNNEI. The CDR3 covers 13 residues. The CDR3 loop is CASSEAGRASLHF. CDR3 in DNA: TGTGCCAGCAGTGAAGCTGGCAGGGCCTCCCTCCACTTT.

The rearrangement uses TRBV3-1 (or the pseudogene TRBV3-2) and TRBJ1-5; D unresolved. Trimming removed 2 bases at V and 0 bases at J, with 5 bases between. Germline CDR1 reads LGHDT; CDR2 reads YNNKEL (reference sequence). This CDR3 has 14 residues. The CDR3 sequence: CASSQLYSNQPQHF. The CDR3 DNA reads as TGTGCCAGCAGCCAACTGTATAGCAATCAGCCCCAGCATTTT.

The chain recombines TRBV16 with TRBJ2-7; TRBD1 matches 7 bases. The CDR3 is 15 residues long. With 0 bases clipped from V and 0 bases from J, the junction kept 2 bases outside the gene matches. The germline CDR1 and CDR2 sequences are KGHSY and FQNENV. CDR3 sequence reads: CASSQSQGHSYEQYF. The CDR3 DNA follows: TGTGCCAGCAGCCAATCACAGGGGCACTCCTACGAGCAGTACTTC.

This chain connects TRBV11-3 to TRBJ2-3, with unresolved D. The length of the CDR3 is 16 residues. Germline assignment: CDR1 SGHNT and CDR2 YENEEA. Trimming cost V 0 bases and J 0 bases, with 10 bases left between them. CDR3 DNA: TGTGCCAGCAGCTTAGAGGGCGGAGTAAGCACAGATACGCAGTATTTT. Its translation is CASSLEGGVSTDTQYF.

The CDR3 protein is CASSWRVGTEAFF. CDR3 DNA sequence: TGCGCCAGCAGCTGGAGGGTGGGCACTGAAGCTTTCTTT. The V gene is TRBV5-1, the J gene TRBJ1-1; no firm D call. Trimming removed 3 bases from V and 4 bases from J, with 10 bases in between. Germline CDR1 and CDR2: SGHRS and YFSETQ. This CDR3 is 13 amino acids long.

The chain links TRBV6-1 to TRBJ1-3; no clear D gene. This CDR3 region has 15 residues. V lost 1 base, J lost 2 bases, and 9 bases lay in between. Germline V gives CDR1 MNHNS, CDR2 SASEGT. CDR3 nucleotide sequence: TGTGCCAGCAGTGAAGGTGTAAGAGCTGGAAACACCATATATTTT. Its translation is CASSEGVRAGNTIYF.

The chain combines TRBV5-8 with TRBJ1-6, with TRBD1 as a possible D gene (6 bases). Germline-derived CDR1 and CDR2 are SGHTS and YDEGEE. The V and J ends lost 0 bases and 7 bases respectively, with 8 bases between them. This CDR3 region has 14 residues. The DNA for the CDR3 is TGTGCCAGCAGCTTGGGACAGGAGAATTCACCCCTCCACTTT. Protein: CASSLGQENSPLHF.